The 14 T cell receptor beta chains given below trace back to one sample, sequenced in a study of naive and memory T cell subsets (TCRdb year 2017). The method was UMI-ligation and nested PCR. Instrument used: Illumina MiSeq. To cover both TRBC1 and TRBC2, the beta constant-region primer consisted of an equimolar mix of two oligonucleotides. Through fastp at Q25 and MiXCR, TCRdb rebuilt clones from the public reads, retaining in-frame beta chains. Rows matching on CDR3 protein sequence are summarized as one entry with the most common DNA and genes. For this sample the table gives tens of thousands of distinct CDR3 sequences, of which 13% were detected only once. 0.75% to 1% of the sample is taken by the ten largest. The sample was central memory CD4+ T cells from blood. The cell subset or site label, read with the paper, signifies: central memory, CD45RA- CD27+. Every receptor here comes from a human donor in good health.

Many counts were recorded for this clonotype. The chain's CDR3 is CASSLNRLAKNIQYF. CDR3 nucleotides: TGTGCCAGCAGCTTGAATAGGCTAGCCAAAAACATTCAGTACTTC. The genes are TRBV5-6 and TRBJ2-4; D remains unclear. Germline V gene data show CDR1 as SGHDT and CDR2 as YYEEEE. CDR3 size: 15 residues. V shed 1 base and J shed 0 bases, with 8 bases lying between them.

In this sample, this clonotype turned up a few times. CDR3 amino acids: CASSQDSGSAREQYF. In DNA form, the CDR3 reads TGCGCCAGCAGCCAGGATAGCGGATCGGCCCGCGAGCAGTACTTC. The rearrangement uses TRBV4-3 and TRBJ2-7; a weak D match, TRBD2 (6 bases). CDR3 length: 15 amino acids. V gave up 3 bases and J gave up 6 bases, with 18 bases separating them. Germline V gene data show CDR1 as LGHNA and CDR2 as YSLEER.

This clonotype was counted between two and nine times. The chain has TRBV9 and TRBJ1-5, with TRBD1 as a possible D gene (6 bases). V was cut by 4 bases and J by 2 bases, with 19 bases left in between. This CDR3 has 17 amino acids. Germline V gene sequence: CDR1 SGDLS, CDR2 YYNGEE. CDR3 nucleotide sequence: TGTGCCAGCAGCTCAAACCAAGGGGGGGGTGGCAATCAGCCCCAGCATTTT. Amino acids: CASSSNQGGGGNQPQHF.

This clonotype came up a few times. The J gene is TRBJ1-4, the V gene TRBV14; TRBD1 is a possible D gene (6 bases). The V gene's germline CDR1 is SGHDN and CDR2 FVKESK. The CDR3 has 16 amino acids. Trimming shortened V by 0 bases and J by 8 bases, and 16 bases separated the two germline ends. CDR3 nucleotides: TGTGCCAGCAGCCAAGAAGGCGGACAGCGGAGAGAAAAACTGTTTTTT. Protein: CASSQEGGQRREKLFF.

This clonotype was seen at least ten times. The gene calls are TRBV15 and TRBJ2-4; possible D gene TRBD1, 6 bases. This CDR3 has 15 residues. V lost 1 base and J lost 8, with 15 bases in between. The germline gives CDR1 LNHNV, CDR2 YYDKDF (reference sequence). The CDR3 spells CATSRGDRYGDIQYF. CDR3 sequence (DNA): TGTGCCACCAGCAGAGGTGACAGGTACGGGGACATTCAGTACTTC.

This clonotype has a count of ten or more. The chain couples TRBV6-1 to TRBJ2-3; a possible D gene is TRBD2 (6 bases). The CDR3 extends over 18 amino acids. CDR1 is MNHNS, CDR2 SASEGT, per germline. V lost 2 bases, J lost 4 bases, and 22 bases lay in between. The CDR3 here is CASSEWARGGPSADTQYF. The CDR3 nucleotides are TGTGCCAGCAGTGAATGGGCGAGAGGAGGGCCGAGCGCAGATACGCAGTATTTT.

This clonotype was seen a handful of times. The chain has TRBV4-3 and TRBJ2-3, with a possible D match to TRBD2 (6 bases). Looked up from germline, CDR1 is LGHNA and CDR2 is YSLEER. The V and J ends lost 4 bases and 2 bases respectively, with 16 bases between them. The CDR3 runs 16 residues. The CDR3 coding sequence is TGCGCCAGCAGCCCAGCCGTGGCGGGAAACACAGATACGCAGTATTTT. Encoded protein: CASSPAVAGNTDTQYF.

This clonotype was observed a few times. This chain uses TRBV5-1 with TRBJ2-2, with D possibly matching TRBD1 (5 bases). Germline V gene lookup returns CDR1 SGHRS and CDR2 YFSETQ. Trimming left V 0 bases short and J 0 bases short, with 9 bases between. The CDR3 runs 16 residues. The CDR3 protein is CASSLEVRANTGELFF. The CDR3 DNA is TGCGCCAGCAGCTTGGAGGTCAGGGCGAACACCGGGGAGCTGTTTTTT.

The genes are TRBV30 and TRBJ2-7; tentative D call: TRBD1 (6 bases). CDR1 is GTSNPN and CDR2 is SVGIG in the germline V gene (reference sequence). The CDR3 contains 13 residues. CDR3 coding DNA: TGTGCACAATCAAGGGGAAACAGGGACGAGCAGTACTTC. This gives the protein CAQSRGNRDEQYF.

In this sample, this clonotype turned up a few times. V gene TRBV29-1 combines with J gene TRBJ2-1, with 13 bases fitting TRBD2. V trimming: 5 bases; J trimming: 4 bases; junction bases outside the gene matches: 5. The germline CDR1 and CDR2 sequences are SQVTM and ANQGSEA. The CDR3 sequence is 15 residues long. The CDR3 here is CSVFGTSGTYNEQFF. The CDR3 coding sequence is TGCAGCGTTTTCGGGACTAGCGGGACATACAATGAGCAGTTCTTC.

V and J are TRBV7-2 and TRBJ2-7; the D gene is possibly TRBD2 (5 bases). CDR1 and CDR2 from the germline V gene are SGHTA and FQGNSA. The CDR3 runs to 15 residues. V lost 3 bases and J lost 2, with 14 bases in between. CDR3 nucleotides: TGTGCCAGCAGCTTTTCCGGGGTTCAGACCTACGAGCAGTACTTC. Translating it yields CASSFSGVQTYEQYF.

V gene TRBV19 combines with J gene TRBJ1-2; 7 bases map to TRBD1. From germline, CDR1 is LNHDA and CDR2 SQIVND (reference sequence). Trimming at V came to 6 bases and at J to 7 bases, leaving 5 bases not matched to a gene. There are 12 residues in the CDR3. The CDR3 bases are TGTGCCAGTAGACTGGACAGGTCTGGCTACACCTTC. This translates into CASRLDRSGYTF.

The chain has TRBV5-1 and TRBJ2-1; 8 bases are a match to TRBD2. The CDR3 extends over 16 amino acids. The germline gives CDR1 SGHRS, CDR2 YFSETQ. The ends lost 0 bases at V and 6 bases at J; junction bases unmatched: 8. This chain's CDR3 is CASSLVGTSGPNEQFF. The CDR3 DNA reads TGCGCCAGCAGCTTGGTGGGGACTAGTGGGCCCAATGAGCAGTTCTTC. The variable domain in full, with the rest retrieved from reference TRBV5-1 and TRBJ2-1, is KAGVTQTPRYLIKTRGQQVTLSCSPISGHRSVSWYQQTPGQGLQFLFEYFSETQRNKGNFPGRFSGRQFSNSRSEMNVSTLELGDSALYLCASSLVGTSGPNEQFFGPGTRLTVL.

This clonotype was detected many times. This chain uses TRBV4-1 with TRBJ2-6; D perhaps matches TRBD2 (5 bases). The CDR3 covers 18 residues. Germline V lookup: CDR1 MGHRA, CDR2 YSYEKL. V dropped 0 bases and J dropped 2 bases, with 14 bases sitting between them. The CDR3 loop reads CASSQEARRKPGANVLTF. The CDR3 DNA reads TGCGCCAGCAGCCAAGAGGCGAGGAGGAAACCTGGGGCCAACGTCCTGACTTTC.